This T cell receptor (beta chain) is drawn from a study of alternative splicing in chronic myeloid leukemia remission (dated by TCRdb to 2019 to 2021). As for the study more broadly: RNA sequencing was used to profile peripheral blood taken from chronic-phase CML patients both at diagnosis and at remission, and those profiles were then compared against healthy donors. Several diagnostic specimens, together with matched remission specimens, were obtained from the RESIST (imatinib), ENESTxtnd (nilotinib) and PINNACLE (nilotinib plus pegylated interferon) trials. Nine CML samples, seven diagnostic and two matched remission, came from the French Persistem study. For the trials, the diagnostic specimens consisted of total leukocytes from peripheral blood that had been collected in EDTA. The median age was around 52 years at diagnosis, around 56 at remission and roughly 35 for the healthy controls. In terms of female/male counts, the diagnosis samples were 11/5, the remission samples were 8/3 and the controls were 2/4. Trizol was used to extract total RNA from peripheral blood mononuclear cells of the diagnosis, remission and control samples.

General findings and caveats noted by the study authors: At remission, blood cell composition was found to be reconfigured to resemble that of lymphoid cell-enriched normal controls. Blood cell composition differed strongly by timepoint, shifting from myeloid progenitor enrichment at diagnosis to mature lymphoid enrichment at remission.

The protocol used for the library was bulk RNA-seq. The TruSeq Stranded RNA sample prep kit was used to generate libraries of poly-A-enriched mRNA from an input of approximately 0.94 ug total RNA. Paired-end sequencing was performed on a HiSeq 2500, with each sample sequenced in triplicate. Each mate in the RNA-seq data had a read length of 125 nucleotides. The published analysis was carried out like this. Reads were trimmed and aligned to hg38 with STAR v2.7, with quality control by FASTQC, RSeQC and multiqc. Salmon 0.14.1 was used to quantify gene expression levels as transcripts per million (TPM). Principal component analysis suggested that trial, library batch, sequencing batch, treatment regimen and sex did not drive transcriptomic profiles. Reads reprocessed by TCRdb are summarized as one entry per CDR3 protein sequence, and DNA is absent. Here the V and J calls rest on TCRdb's processing, not on the authors' analysis. This sample comprises over 130 distinct CDR3 sequences, around 96% of them detected only once. The ten largest clones represent 9.5% to 13% of the sample.

The time point label here, explained by the study, means: chronic-phase CML before TKI therapy (screening/day 1). Sixteen CML patients made up the patient cohort, and matched post-remission samples were retrieved for a subset of those patients. This clonotype was seen a few times. Its antigen is still unknown. The germline V gene provides CDR1 SNHLY and CDR2 FYNNEI. Counted from cysteine to phenylalanine, this CDR3 has 16 amino acids. No DNA is recorded. The specimen comprised PBMCs or total blood leukocytes (not recorded which), sampled at diagnosis. The rearrangement joined TRBV2 to TRBJ1-4. The sequence was collected from an adult with chronic myeloid leukemia. The CDR3 has the sequence CASSPRTYAGNEKLFF. Outside the CDR3, residues come from the reference TRBV2 and TRBJ1-4 proteins, so the full variable domain is: EPEVTQTPSHQVTQMGQEVILRCVPISNHLYFYWYRQILGQKVEFLVSFYNNEISEKSEIFDDQFSVERPDGSNFTLKIRSTKLEDSAMYFCASSPRTYAGNEKLFFGSGTQLSVL.